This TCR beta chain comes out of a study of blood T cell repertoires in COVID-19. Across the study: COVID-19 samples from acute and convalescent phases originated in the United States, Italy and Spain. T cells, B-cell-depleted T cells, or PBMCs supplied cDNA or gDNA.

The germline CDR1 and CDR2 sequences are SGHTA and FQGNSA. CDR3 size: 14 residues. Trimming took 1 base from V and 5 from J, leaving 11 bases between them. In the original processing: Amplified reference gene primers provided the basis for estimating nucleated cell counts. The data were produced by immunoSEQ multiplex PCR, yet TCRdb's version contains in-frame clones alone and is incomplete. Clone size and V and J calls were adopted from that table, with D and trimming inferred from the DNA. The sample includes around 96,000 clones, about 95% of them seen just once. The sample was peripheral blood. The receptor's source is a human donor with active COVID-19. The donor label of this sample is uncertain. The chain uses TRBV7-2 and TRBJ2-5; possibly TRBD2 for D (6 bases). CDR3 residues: CASSLEEGWETQYF. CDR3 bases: TGTGCCAGCAGCTTAGAGGAGGGGTGGGAGACCCAGTACTTC.